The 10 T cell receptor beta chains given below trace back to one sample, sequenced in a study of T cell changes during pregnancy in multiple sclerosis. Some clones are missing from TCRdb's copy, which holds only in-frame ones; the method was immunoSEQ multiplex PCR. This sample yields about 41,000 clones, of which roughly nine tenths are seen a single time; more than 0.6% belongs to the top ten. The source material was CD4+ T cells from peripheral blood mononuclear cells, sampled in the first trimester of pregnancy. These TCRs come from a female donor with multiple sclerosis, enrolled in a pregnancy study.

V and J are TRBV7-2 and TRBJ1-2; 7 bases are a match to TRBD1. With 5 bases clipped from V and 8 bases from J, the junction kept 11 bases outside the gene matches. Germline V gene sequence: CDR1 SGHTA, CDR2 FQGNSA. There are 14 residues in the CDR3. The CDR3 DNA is TGTGCCAGCAGCCCGCAGACAGGGCTTGGCGGCTACACCTTC. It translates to CASSPQTGLGGYTF.

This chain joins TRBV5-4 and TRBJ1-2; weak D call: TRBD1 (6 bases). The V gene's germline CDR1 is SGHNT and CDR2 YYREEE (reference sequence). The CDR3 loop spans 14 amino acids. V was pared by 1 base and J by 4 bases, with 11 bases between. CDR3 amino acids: CASSLKGQSYGYTF. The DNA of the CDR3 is TGTGCCAGCAGCTTGAAAGGACAGTCCTATGGCTACACCTTC.

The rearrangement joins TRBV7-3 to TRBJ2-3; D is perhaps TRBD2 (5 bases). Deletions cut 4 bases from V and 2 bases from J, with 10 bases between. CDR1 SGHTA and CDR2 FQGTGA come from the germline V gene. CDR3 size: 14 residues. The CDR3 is CASSSYGITDTQYF. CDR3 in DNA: TGTGCCAGCAGCTCCTACGGGATCACAGATACGCAGTATTTT.

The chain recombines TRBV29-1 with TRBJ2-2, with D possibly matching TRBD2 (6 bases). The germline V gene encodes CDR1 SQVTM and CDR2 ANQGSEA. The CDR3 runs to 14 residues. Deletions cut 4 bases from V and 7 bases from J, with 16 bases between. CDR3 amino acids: CSVGPGSRVGELFF. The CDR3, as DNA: TGCAGCGTTGGCCCCGGGAGTAGGGTCGGGGAGCTGTTTTTT.

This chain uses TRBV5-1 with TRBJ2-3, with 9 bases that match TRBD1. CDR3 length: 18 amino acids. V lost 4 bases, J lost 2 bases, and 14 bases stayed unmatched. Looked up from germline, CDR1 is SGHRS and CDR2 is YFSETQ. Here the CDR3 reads CASSPGWGTGPNTDTQYF. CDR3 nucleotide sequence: TGCGCCAGCAGCCCAGGATGGGGGACAGGGCCAAACACAGATACGCAGTATTTT.

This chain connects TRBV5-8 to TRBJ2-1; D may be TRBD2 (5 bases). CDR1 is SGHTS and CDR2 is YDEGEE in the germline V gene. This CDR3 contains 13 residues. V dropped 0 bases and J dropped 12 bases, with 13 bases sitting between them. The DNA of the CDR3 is TGTGCCAGCAGCTTGGCGAGGAGCGGTGGGCAGTTCTTC. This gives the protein CASSLARSGGQFF.

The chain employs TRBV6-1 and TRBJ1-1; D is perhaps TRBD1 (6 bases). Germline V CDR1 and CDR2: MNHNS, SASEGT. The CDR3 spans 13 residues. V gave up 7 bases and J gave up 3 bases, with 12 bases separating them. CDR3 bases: TGTGCCAGCAATCAGGGGAGACACACTGAAGCTTTCTTT. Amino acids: CASNQGRHTEAFF.

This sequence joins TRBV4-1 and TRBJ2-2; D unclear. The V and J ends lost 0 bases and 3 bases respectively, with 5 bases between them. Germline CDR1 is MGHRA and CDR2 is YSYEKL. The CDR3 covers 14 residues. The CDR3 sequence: CASSQEQYTGELFF. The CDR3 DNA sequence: TGCGCCAGCAGCCAAGAACAGTACACCGGGGAGCTGTTTTTT.

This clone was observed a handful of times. The CDR3 DNA follows: TGTGCCAGTAGACGGGACTTGAGCTCCTACGAGCAGTACTTC. Its protein is CASRRDLSSYEQYF. The chain recombines TRBV19 with TRBJ2-7; maybe TRBD2 (6 bases). Germline V gives CDR1 LNHDA, CDR2 SQIVND (reference sequence). The V and J ends lost 6 bases and 0 bases respectively, with 12 bases between them. The CDR3 covers 14 residues.

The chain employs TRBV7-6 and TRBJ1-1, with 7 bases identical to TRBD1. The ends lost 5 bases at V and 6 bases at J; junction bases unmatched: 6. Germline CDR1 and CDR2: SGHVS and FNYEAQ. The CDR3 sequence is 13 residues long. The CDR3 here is CASSKDRLSEAFF. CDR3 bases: TGTGCCAGCAGCAAGGACAGGCTCTCTGAAGCTTTCTTT.